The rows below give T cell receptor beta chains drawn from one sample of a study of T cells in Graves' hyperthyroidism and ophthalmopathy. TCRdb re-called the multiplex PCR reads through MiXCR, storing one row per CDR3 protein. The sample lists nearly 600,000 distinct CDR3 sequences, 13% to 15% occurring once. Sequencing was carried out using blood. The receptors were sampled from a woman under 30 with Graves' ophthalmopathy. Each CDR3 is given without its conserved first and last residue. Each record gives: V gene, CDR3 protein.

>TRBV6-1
ASSIQSGGIVDTQY
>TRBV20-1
SARASTSASQDSFYEQY
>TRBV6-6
ASSYSAPSGGPLGELF
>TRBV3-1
ASSQGGGQGPPLH
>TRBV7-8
ASSLRLAVQETQY
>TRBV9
ASSVQGESGYNEQF
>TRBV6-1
ASSSWQGALNYGYT
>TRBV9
ASSVLGVPYNEQF
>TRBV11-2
ASSSPKRDRGRSTDTQY
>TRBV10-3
AIREQGIGNTIY
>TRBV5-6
ASSPSGNTQY
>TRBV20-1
SARDRTGRRTEAF
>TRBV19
ASGGLGYGYT
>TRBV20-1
SARVSLYEQY
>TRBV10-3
AISRGLSTDTQY
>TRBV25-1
ASSEYRAGSSYEQY
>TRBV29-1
SVEAPTRAHTEAF
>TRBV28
ASSLDLAGGYEQY
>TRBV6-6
ASSYSSREGLLSYEQY
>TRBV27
ASSFTRVAGELF
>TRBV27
ASSIGTSGKDTQY
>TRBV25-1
ASSQSDKPQH
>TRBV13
ASTDGSGSPLH
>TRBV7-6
ASSRTAGELF
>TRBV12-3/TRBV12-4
ASRDSGRAYNEQF
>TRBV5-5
ASSLDGLYGYT
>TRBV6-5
ASSYSNTGGGSPLH
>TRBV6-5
ASSYGQGRF
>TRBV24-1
ATSDHDRARRDEQF
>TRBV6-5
ASSWENSNQPQH
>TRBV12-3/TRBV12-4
ASMGGQLKTQY